The clone carrying this T cell receptor beta chain came up a few times. What it binds is not known. The source of the sample is a study of beta chain features in type 1 diabetes. Broader study findings: Researchers reported that naive, central memory and Treg TCRB repertoires appeared more similar in patients than in healthy donors.

In germline, CDR1 is MNHNY, CDR2 SVGAGI (reference sequence). CDR3 length: 15 amino acids. With 0 bases clipped from V and 5 bases from J, the junction kept 7 bases outside the gene matches. CD4+ naive, central memory, regulatory and stem cell-like memory cells were sorted via CD45RO/CCR7/CD25/CD127/CD95/CD27. Reverse transcription of all isolated RNA meant that expressed TCRB transcripts were sequenced. Profiled with immunoSEQ multiplex PCR; TCRdb holds only in-frame clones, not every one. The sample has around 180,000 clones, about 12% seen once. The sequenced material came from central memory CD4+ T cells from blood. The TCR originated in a woman younger than 30 in good health. V is TRBV6-6 and J is TRBJ2-7; the match to TRBD1 covers 7 bases. In DNA form, the CDR3 reads TGTGCCAGCAGTTACTCGGAACAACAGGGGAACGAGCAGTACTTC. Translation: CASSYSEQQGNEQYF.